This TCR beta chain was identified during a study of shared clonotypes between healthy human individuals. Overall study: Researchers assigned three CD4 naive, three CD4 memory, two CD8 naive and one CD8 memory plate to each donor.

Findings and limits, study-wide: Memory subsets generally showed smaller estimated richness than naive subsets did. Among a handful of donors, roughly 5% of naive CD4 clonotypes were found in common.

As concerns this clone: Its antigen is as yet unknown. This specimen includes other DNA sequences encoding the same CDR3.

V was trimmed by 4 bases and J by 0 bases, leaving 12 bases between them. The CDR3 totals 15 residues. Germline V lookup: CDR1 SNHLY, CDR2 FYNNEI. As originally analysed: Filtering of immunoSEQ junctional sequences could not match full-length read filtering. Data came from immunoSEQ multiplex PCR; TCRdb stores just in-frame clones and leaves some out. V and J calls and clone size are copied from that table; D and trimming were computed from the DNA. This table has approximately 720,000 clones, about two thirds appearing once. The V and J genes are TRBV2 and TRBJ1-1; TRBD1 might be the D (5 bases). The source material was memory CD4+ T cells sorted from blood. Subset reported: CD45RA-negative fraction. The clonotype comes from a young woman in good health. The CDR3 here is CASSAQGPMNTEAFF. The CDR3 coding sequence is TGTGCCAGCAGTGCTCAGGGACCAATGAACACTGAAGCTTTCTTT. Drawing the rest from reference TRBV2 and TRBJ1-1, the complete variable domain is EPEVTQTPSHQVTQMGQEVILRCVPISNHLYFYWYRQILGQKVEFLVSFYNNEISEKSEIFDDQFSVERPDGSNFTLKIRSTKLEDSAMYFCASSAQGPMNTEAFFGQGTRLTVV.